These T cell receptor beta chains were read from a single sample in a study of blood T cell repertoires in COVID-19. Profiled with immunoSEQ multiplex PCR; TCRdb holds only in-frame clones, not every one. Here the sample spans roughly 150,000 clones, over 70% being singletons. The sequenced material came from PBMCs or T cells enriched from blood (not recorded which). These receptor sequences come from a man in his fifties or sixties in a cohort exposed to, infected with or recovered from COVID-19 (not recorded which). Each CDR3 is given with its conserved first and last residue. Each record gives: clone size, J gene, V gene, D gene, CDR3 length, CDR3 protein, CDR3 DNA. The D gene is left open where the match is weak. A row's size may be missing; if present it is once, few, many or a size class.

size: .; J: TRBJ1-2; V: TRBV14; D: .; length: 13; CDR3: CASSRDRIGGYTF; DNA: TGTGCCAGCAGCCGTGACAGGATTGGTGGCTACACCTTC
size: .; J: TRBJ1-2; V: TRBV21-1; D: .; length: 16; CDR3: CASSKGQELANYGYTF; DNA: TGTGCCAGCAGCAAGGGACAGGAGTTAGCTAACTATGGCTACACCTTC
size: .; J: TRBJ1-2; V: TRBV27; D: TRBD1; length: 16; CDR3: CASSFRPLGQGDGYTF; DNA: TGTGCCAGCAGTTTTCGCCCACTCGGACAGGGGGATGGCTACACCTTC
size: .; J: TRBJ2-3; V: TRBV18; D: .; length: 14; CDR3: CASSPGASTDTQYF; DNA: TGTGCCAGCTCACCGGGGGCTAGCACAGATACGCAGTATTTT
size: .; J: TRBJ2-7; V: TRBV10-3; D: .; length: 14; CDR3: CAIRAGQLSGEQYF; DNA: TGTGCCATCAGAGCGGGCCAATTGTCAGGCGAGCAGTACTTC
size: .; J: TRBJ2-5; V: TRBV6-2/TRBV6-3; D: .; length: 11; CDR3: CASSPAETQYF; DNA: TGTGCCAGCAGCCCCGCGGAGACCCAGTACTTC
size: .; J: TRBJ1-5; V: TRBV28; D: TRBD1; length: 17; CDR3: CASSSGRGGESNQPQHF; DNA: TGTGCCAGCAGCTCCGGGAGAGGGGGCGAGAGCAATCAGCCCCAGCATTTT
size: .; J: TRBJ2-2; V: TRBV9; D: .; length: 12; CDR3: CASSAVPGELFF; DNA: TGTGCCAGCAGCGCGGTCCCCGGGGAGCTGTTTTTT
size: .; J: TRBJ1-2; V: TRBV19; D: .; length: 14; CDR3: CASSIGSRNYGYTF; DNA: TGTGCCAGTAGTATCGGGTCGCGTAACTATGGCTACACCTTC
size: .; J: TRBJ1-4; V: TRBV9; D: TRBD1; length: 14; CDR3: CASSVAQGNEKLFF; DNA: TGTGCCAGCAGCGTAGCACAGGGGAACGAAAAACTGTTTTTT
size: few; J: TRBJ1-6; V: TRBV7-8; D: .; length: 14; CDR3: CASSRDGGTTPLHF; DNA: TGTGCCAGCAGCCGAGACGGGGGAACAACACCCCTCCACTTT
size: .; J: TRBJ2-7; V: TRBV2; D: TRBD2; length: 15; CDR3: CASSGPSGEAYEQYF; DNA: TGTGCCAGCAGTGGACCTAGCGGGGAGGCCTACGAGCAGTACTTC
size: .; J: TRBJ1-6; V: TRBV11-2; D: TRBD1; length: 15; CDR3: CASSPGTVNNSPLHF; DNA: TGTGCCAGCAGCCCAGGGACAGTGAATAATTCACCCCTCCACTTT
size: .; J: TRBJ1-6; V: TRBV19; D: .; length: 16; CDR3: CASSGQDGANNSPLHF; DNA: TGTGCCAGTAGCGGACAAGATGGGGCAAATAATTCACCCCTCCACTTT
size: once; J: TRBJ1-1; V: TRBV2; D: TRBD1; length: 16; CDR3: CASRDRTGFMNTEAFF; DNA: TGTGCCAGCAGGGATAGGACAGGTTTTATGAACACTGAAGCTTTCTTT
size: .; J: TRBJ2-1; V: TRBV18; D: TRBD1; length: 16; CDR3: CASSQTGTGINNEQFF; DNA: TGTGCCAGCTCACAAACCGGGACAGGGATCAACAATGAGCAGTTCTTC
size: .; J: TRBJ1-5; V: TRBV5-1; D: TRBD1; length: 15; CDR3: CASSLDPGQGAPQHF; DNA: TGCGCCAGCAGCTTGGACCCGGGACAGGGGGCACCCCAGCATTTT
size: .; J: TRBJ2-3; V: TRBV11-2; D: .; length: 16; CDR3: CASSLDMRGNTDTQYF; DNA: TGTGCCAGCAGCTTAGATATGAGGGGGAACACAGATACGCAGTATTTT
size: .; J: TRBJ2-2; V: TRBV15; D: TRBD2; length: 16; CDR3: CATSRDLRGVTGELFF; DNA: TGTGCCACCAGCAGAGATCTGCGGGGGGTCACCGGGGAGCTGTTTTTT
size: .; J: TRBJ1-3; V: TRBV12-5; D: .; length: 16; CDR3: CASGLITGFSGNTIYF; DNA: TGTGCTAGTGGTTTGATTACGGGGTTCTCTGGAAACACCATATATTTT
size: .; J: TRBJ1-6; V: TRBV6-4; D: .; length: 12; CDR3: CASSEQNSPLHF; DNA: TGTGCCAGCAGTGAACAGAATTCACCCCTCCACTTT
size: .; J: TRBJ2-3; V: TRBV2; D: .; length: 13; CDR3: CASSGASTDTQYF; DNA: TGTGCCAGCAGTGGGGCTAGCACAGATACGCAGTATTTT
size: .; J: TRBJ2-3; V: TRBV10-2; D: .; length: 11; CDR3: CASSLLDTQYF; DNA: TGCGCCAGCAGTTTACTAGATACGCAGTATTTT
size: .; J: TRBJ2-7; V: TRBV10-3; D: TRBD1; length: 13; CDR3: CAIGAGGTGEQYF; DNA: TGTGCCATCGGGGCAGGGGGAACGGGGGAGCAGTACTTC
size: few; J: TRBJ2-7; V: TRBV28; D: TRBD1; length: 15; CDR3: CASSSWTGVPYEQYF; DNA: TGTGCCAGCAGTTCCTGGACAGGGGTCCCCTACGAGCAGTACTTC
size: .; J: TRBJ2-7; V: TRBV7-9; D: TRBD1; length: 15; CDR3: CASSLPGTGGYEQYF; DNA: TGTGCCAGCAGCTTACCCGGGACAGGGGGCTACGAGCAGTACTTC
size: few; J: TRBJ1-4; V: TRBV16; D: TRBD1; length: 17; CDR3: CASSQGQGFGTNEKLFF; DNA: TGTGCCAGCAGCCAAGGACAGGGTTTCGGAACTAATGAAAAACTGTTTTTT
size: .; J: TRBJ2-7; V: TRBV9; D: TRBD2; length: 14; CDR3: CASSASGGTYEQYF; DNA: TGTGCCAGCAGCGCTAGCGGGGGAACCTACGAGCAGTACTTC
size: .; J: TRBJ2-7; V: TRBV3-1/TRBV3-2; D: .; length: 14; CDR3: CASSQRGSRHEQYF; DNA: TGTGCCAGCAGCCAACGAGGGTCAAGGCACGAGCAGTACTTC
size: once; J: TRBJ2-6; V: TRBV27; D: TRBD2; length: 18; CDR3: CASSLYFSGRSGANVLTF; DNA: TGTGCCAGCAGTTTATATTTTAGCGGGAGATCAGGGGCCAACGTCCTGACTTTC
size: .; J: TRBJ2-3; V: TRBV27; D: .; length: 14; CDR3: CASSLLRLADTQYF; DNA: TGTGCCAGCAGTCTCCTCCGACTAGCAGATACGCAGTATTTT
size: .; J: TRBJ1-5; V: TRBV28; D: .; length: 18; CDR3: CASSPQKGKTNINQPQHF; DNA: TGTGCCAGCAGTCCTCAAAAGGGGAAGACAAACATCAATCAGCCCCAGCATTTT
size: .; J: TRBJ2-2; V: TRBV10-3; D: .; length: 12; CDR3: CAIKSSSGELFF; DNA: TGTGCCATCAAGTCGAGCTCGGGGGAGCTGTTTTTT
size: .; J: TRBJ2-5; V: TRBV2; D: TRBD1; length: 15; CDR3: CASSAGTGGAETQYF; DNA: TGTGCCAGCAGTGCGGGCACAGGGGGCGCAGAGACCCAGTACTTC
size: .; J: TRBJ1-1; V: TRBV13; D: .; length: 16; CDR3: CASSSPPQGGRTEAFF; DNA: TGTGCCAGCAGCTCCCCCCCACAGGGAGGGAGAACTGAAGCTTTCTTT
size: .; J: TRBJ2-3; V: TRBV7-2; D: .; length: 14; CDR3: CASSLVSSTDTQYF; DNA: TGTGCCAGCAGCTTAGTAAGCAGCACAGATACGCAGTATTTT
size: .; J: TRBJ2-3; V: TRBV10-3; D: TRBD2; length: 14; CDR3: CATYSGGGADTQYF; DNA: TGTGCCACCTATAGCGGGGGGGGTGCAGATACGCAGTATTTT
size: .; J: TRBJ2-4; V: TRBV3-1/TRBV3-2; D: TRBD2; length: 16; CDR3: CASSQGLASIKNIQYF; DNA: TGTGCCAGCAGCCAAGGACTAGCGTCGATCAAAAACATTCAGTACTTC
size: .; J: TRBJ2-7; V: TRBV5-4; D: .; length: 15; CDR3: CASSLAVGSSYEQYF; DNA: TGTGCCAGCAGCTTGGCCGTCGGGAGCTCCTACGAGCAGTACTTC